Sequencing of this T cell receptor beta chain was carried out in a study of shared clonotypes between healthy human individuals. Original handling: ImmunoSEQ output held junction-only sequences without quality scores, so filtering differed. The data were produced by immunoSEQ multiplex PCR, yet TCRdb's version contains in-frame clones alone and is incomplete. V and J calls and clone size are given by that table; D and trimming were obtained from the DNA. The sample shows more than 1,200,000 clones, less than 99% of them seen only once. The CDR3 totals 15 residues. V was cut by 0 bases and J by 0 bases, with 6 bases left in between. CDR1 PRHDT and CDR2 FYEKMQ come from the germline V gene (reference sequence).

This TCR was recovered from a young man in good health. The chain links TRBV13 to TRBJ1-5; no definite D call. The sequenced material came from naive CD4+ T cells sorted from blood. The subset here: CD45RA+ positively selected. As DNA, the CDR3 is TGTGCCAGCAGCTTAGGCGTCCATAGCAATCAGCCCCAGCATTTT. Translation gives CASSLGVHSNQPQHF.